These 10 T cell receptor beta chains came from one sample sequenced in a study of blood T cell repertoires in COVID-19. Profiling relied on immunoSEQ multiplex PCR, and the TCRdb table lists in-frame clones only, not all of them. The data contain roughly 130,000 clones, 84% of them singletons. The material sequenced was peripheral blood. These TCRs come from a man aged 30 to 45 with COVID-19, enrolled during active disease.

V gene TRBV28 combines with J gene TRBJ1-1; TRBD1 agrees at 7 bases. After removal of 5 bases from V and 4 bases from J, the junction contained 4 bases not matched to a gene. Germline loops: CDR1 MDHEN, CDR2 SYDVKM. The CDR3 contains 13 residues. Here the CDR3 DNA reads TGTGCCAGCAGTCTACAGGGGATCACTGAAGCTTTCTTT. Residues: CASSLQGITEAFF.

The chain joins TRBV6-5 to TRBJ2-5; possible D gene TRBD2, 5 bases. This CDR3 spans 15 amino acids. Trimming cost V 2 bases and J 4 bases, with 14 bases left between them. Germline V lookup: CDR1 MNHEY, CDR2 SVGAGI. The CDR3 sequence: CASSYDGSTPETQYF. CDR3 nucleotides: TGTGCCAGCAGTTACGATGGGAGCACCCCAGAGACCCAGTACTTC.

This clone was picked up one time. The chain uses TRBV7-2 and TRBJ2-1, with D possibly matching TRBD1 (5 bases). This CDR3 comprises 15 residues. V was shortened by 1 base and J by 5 bases, with 12 bases between the two germline ends. Looked up from germline, CDR1 is SGHTA and CDR2 is FQGNSA. The CDR3 nucleotides read TGTGCCAGCAGCTTAGGGGCAGGGAACCACAATGAGCAGTTCTTC. This encodes CASSLGAGNHNEQFF.

The CDR3 here is CASSLGRGNTIYF. CDR3 coding DNA: TGTGCCAGCAGTCTGGGGCGGGGAAACACCATATATTTT. This rearrangement joins TRBV6-5 to TRBJ1-3, with D perhaps matching TRBD1 (5 bases). This CDR3 contains 13 residues. V was cut by 5 bases and J by 4 bases, with 9 bases left in between. CDR1 MNHEY and CDR2 SVGAGI come from the germline V gene.

The chain is built from TRBV18 and TRBJ1-5; 7 bases line up with TRBD1. The CDR3 is 14 residues long. Germline CDR1 is KGHSH and CDR2 is LQKENI. The J segment lost 4 bases and the V segment lost 5 bases, leaving 5 bases of the junction unmatched. CDR3 in amino acids: CASSVDRVNQPQHF. DNA of the CDR3: TGTGCCAGCTCAGTCGACAGGGTAAATCAGCCCCAGCATTTT.

The genes are TRBV27 and TRBJ2-2, with no clear D. Germline V gives CDR1 MNHEY, CDR2 SMNVEV (reference sequence). The V and J ends lost 11 bases and 2 bases respectively, with 9 bases between them. This CDR3 has 12 residues. The CDR3 protein is CAAASNTGELFF. CDR3 nucleotides: TGTGCCGCGGCCTCCAACACCGGGGAGCTGTTTTTT.

The V call is TRBV4-2, the J call TRBJ2-1; 13 bases agree with TRBD2. CDR1 LGHNA and CDR2 YNFKEQ come from the germline V gene. J was trimmed by 10 bases and V by 0 bases; bases with no gene match: 3. This CDR3 contains 15 residues. This CDR3 is CASSQEGTSGIEQFF. The DNA for the CDR3 is TGTGCCAGCAGCCAAGAGGGGACTAGCGGGATCGAGCAGTTCTTC.

The chain employs TRBV10-3 and TRBJ2-7, with 9 bases identical to TRBD1. The CDR3 covers 14 residues. Looked up from germline, CDR1 is ENHRY and CDR2 is SYGVKD. Trimming at V came to 6 bases and at J to 3 bases, leaving 6 bases not matched to a gene. CDR3 residues: CAIRQGAANYEQYF. In DNA, the CDR3 is TGTGCCATCAGACAGGGGGCGGCTAACTACGAGCAGTACTTC.

This chain connects TRBV30 to TRBJ2-7; TRBD2 aligns across 8 bases. From germline, CDR1 is GTSNPN and CDR2 SVGIG (reference sequence). This CDR3 region has 13 residues. V was clipped by 4 bases and J by 3 bases; unmatched bases: 5. The CDR3 region has the DNA TGTGCCTGGACGGGGGGGTCAGTCTACGAGCAGTACTTC. Its protein is CAWTGGSVYEQYF.

This CDR3 reads CASSEAGHSPGANVLTF. In DNA, the CDR3 is TGCGCCAGCAGTGAGGCCGGTCACAGTCCTGGGGCCAACGTCCTGACTTTC. The chain couples TRBV10-1 to TRBJ2-6; D gene uncertain. Germline V gene data show CDR1 as WNHNN and CDR2 as SYGVQD (reference sequence). This CDR3 is built from 17 residues. V was shortened by 2 bases and J by 2 bases, with 13 bases between the two germline ends.